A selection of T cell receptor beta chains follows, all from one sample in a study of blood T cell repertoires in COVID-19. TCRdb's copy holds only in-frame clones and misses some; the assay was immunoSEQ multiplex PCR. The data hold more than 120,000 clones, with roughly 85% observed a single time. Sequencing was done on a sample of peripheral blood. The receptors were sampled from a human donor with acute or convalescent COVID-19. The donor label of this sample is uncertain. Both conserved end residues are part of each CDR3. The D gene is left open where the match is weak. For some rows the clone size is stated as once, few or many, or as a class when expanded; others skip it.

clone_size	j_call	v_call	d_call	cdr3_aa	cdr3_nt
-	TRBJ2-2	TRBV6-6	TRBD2	CASSYLGLDTGELFF	TGTGCCAGCAGTTATTTGGGACTAGACACCGGGGAGCTGTTTTTT
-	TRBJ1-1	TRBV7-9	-	CASSLADRGSEAFF	TGTGCCAGCAGCTTAGCGGATCGGGGTTCTGAAGCTTTCTTT
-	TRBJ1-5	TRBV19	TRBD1	CASSYGQGRSQPQHF	TGTGCCAGTAGTTACGGACAGGGGCGGTCTCAGCCCCAGCATTTT
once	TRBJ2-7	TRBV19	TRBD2	CASSIRGQRGGIYEQYF	TGTGCCAGTAGTATACGGGGTCAGCGGGGGGGAATCTACGAGCAGTACTTC
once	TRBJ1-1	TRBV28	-	CASSLSVESGTSIF	TGTGCCAGCAGTTTATCGGTAGAATCGGGGACATCAATATTT
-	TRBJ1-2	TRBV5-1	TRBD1	CASSYGTGANYGYTF	TGCGCCAGCAGCTATGGGACAGGGGCGAACTATGGCTACACCTTC
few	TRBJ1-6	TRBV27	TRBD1	CASSPRTGEISPLHF	TGTGCCAGCAGTCCACGGACAGGCGAGATTTCACCCCTCCACTTT
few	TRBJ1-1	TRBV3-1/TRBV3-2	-	CASSQASGSTEAFF	TGTGCCAGCAGCCAAGCGTCCGGGAGCACTGAAGCTTTCTTT
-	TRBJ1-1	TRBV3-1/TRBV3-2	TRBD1	CASSRRGTGLNTEAFF	TGTGCCAGCAGCCGAAGGGGGACAGGCCTGAACACTGAAGCTTTCTTT
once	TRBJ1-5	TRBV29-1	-	CSVVESSNQPQHF	TGCAGCGTTGTGGAGAGTAGCAATCAGCCCCAGCATTTT
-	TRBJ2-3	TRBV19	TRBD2	CASSASGGTQYF	TGTGCCAGTAGTGCCTCGGGGGGTACGCAGTATTTT
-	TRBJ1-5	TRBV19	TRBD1	CASSLSQGAYSNQPQHF	TGTGCCAGTAGTTTGAGTCAGGGGGCTTATAGCAATCAGCCCCAGCATTTT
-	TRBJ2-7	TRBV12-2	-	CASRLDKAGGEEQYF	TGTGCAAGTCGCTTAGATAAGGCAGGGGGAGAAGAGCAGTACTTC
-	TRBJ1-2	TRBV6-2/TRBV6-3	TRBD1	CASSSGTGGLADYGYTF	TGTGCCAGCAGTTCCGGGACAGGGGGGCTTGCGGACTATGGCTACACCTTC
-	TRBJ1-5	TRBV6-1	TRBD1	CASSDLGQGSNQPQHF	TGTGCCAGCAGTGATTTGGGACAGGGTTCCAATCAGCCCCAGCATTTT
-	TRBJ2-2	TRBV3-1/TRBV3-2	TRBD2	CASSQGNSGGELFF	TGTGCCAGCAGCCAAGGAAATAGCGGGGGGGAGCTGTTTTTT
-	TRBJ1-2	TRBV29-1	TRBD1	CSVGNTGGHGYTF	TGCAGCGTTGGGAATACAGGGGGCCATGGCTACACCTTC
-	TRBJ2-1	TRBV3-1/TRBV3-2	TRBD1	CASSRDAGTGKYNEQFF	TGTGCCAGCAGCCGCGACGCCGGGACAGGGAAGTACAATGAGCAGTTCTTC
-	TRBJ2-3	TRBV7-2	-	CASSLVGQGDTQYF	TGTGCCAGCAGCTTGGTGGGGCAGGGAGATACGCAGTATTTT
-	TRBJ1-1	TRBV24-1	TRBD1	CATRGQVGMNTEAFF	TGTGCCACCCGGGGACAGGTCGGCATGAACACTGAAGCTTTCTTT
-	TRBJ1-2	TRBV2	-	CASSEAQQHYGYTF	TGTGCCAGCAGTGAAGCGCAACAGCACTATGGCTACACCTTC
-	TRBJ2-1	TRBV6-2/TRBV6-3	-	CASSYGQSSSYNEQFF	TGTGCCAGCAGTTACGGGCAGTCGAGCTCCTACAATGAGCAGTTCTTC
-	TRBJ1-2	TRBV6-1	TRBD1	CASSEGQGAGGYTF	TGTGCCAGCAGTGAAGGTCAGGGGGCGGGAGGCTACACCTTC
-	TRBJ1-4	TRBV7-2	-	CASSLNSGGEKLFF	TGTGCCAGCAGCTTAAACTCGGGTGGTGAAAAACTGTTTTTT
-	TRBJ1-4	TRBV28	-	CASSSIRDLNEKLFF	TGTGCCAGCAGTTCAATCCGGGATCTGAATGAAAAACTGTTTTTT
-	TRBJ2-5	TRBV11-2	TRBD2	CASSSAGASGETQYF	TGTGCCAGCAGCTCAGCAGGCGCTAGCGGAGAGACCCAGTACTTC
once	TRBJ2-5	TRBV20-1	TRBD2	CSASIGGRAPETQYF	TGCAGTGCTAGTATCGGCGGGAGGGCCCCCGAGACCCAGTACTTC
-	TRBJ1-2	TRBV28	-	CASSLFVAGKYYGYTF	TGTGCCAGCAGTTTATTTGTCGCGGGGAAGTACTATGGCTACACCTTC
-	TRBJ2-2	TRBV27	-	CASSPLVAGVNTGELFF	TGTGCCAGCAGTCCCCTAGTAGCCGGGGTTAACACCGGGGAGCTGTTTTTT
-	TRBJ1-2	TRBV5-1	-	CATAPPGGNYGYTF	TGCGCCACCGCTCCCCCGGGGGGAAACTATGGCTACACCTTC
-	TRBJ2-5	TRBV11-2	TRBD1	CASSPARQGGRETQYF	TGTGCCAGCAGCCCCGCCCGACAGGGTGGGCGGGAGACCCAGTACTTC
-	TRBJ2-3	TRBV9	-	CASSVLRETLPTDTQYF	TGTGCCAGCAGCGTGTTAAGGGAGACCCTACCCACAGATACGCAGTATTTT
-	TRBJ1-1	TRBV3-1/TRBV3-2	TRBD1	CASSQQPGGPAFF	TGTGCCAGCAGCCAACAACCAGGGGGCCCAGCTTTCTTT
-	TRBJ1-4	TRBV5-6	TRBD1	CASSVQGAKEKLFF	TGTGCCAGCAGCGTGCAGGGGGCTAAAGAAAAACTGTTTTTT
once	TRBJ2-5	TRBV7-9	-	CASRQGIGETQYF	TGTGCCAGCAGGCAGGGAATCGGGGAGACCCAGTACTTC
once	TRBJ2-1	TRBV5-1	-	CASSGTGGYNEQFF	TGCGCCAGCAGCGGAACCGGGGGCTACAATGAGCAGTTCTTC
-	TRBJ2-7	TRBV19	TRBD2	CASSNRLAGGIYEQYF	TGTGCCAGTAGTAATCGACTAGCGGGGGGGATATACGAGCAGTACTTC
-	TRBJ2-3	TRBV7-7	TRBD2	CASSLQLAGGGDTQYF	TGTGCTAGCAGCTTACAACTAGCGGGAGGTGGGGATACGCAGTATTTT
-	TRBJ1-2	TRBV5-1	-	CASSFQQGRLGYTF	TGCGCCAGCAGCTTCCAGCAGGGGCGTCTCGGCTACACCTTC
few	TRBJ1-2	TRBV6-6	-	CASSYSRQGNYGYTF	TGTGCCAGCAGTTACTCCCGGCAGGGGAACTATGGCTACACCTTC
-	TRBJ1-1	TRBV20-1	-	CSAIRTVEAFF	TGCAGTGCTATAAGGACAGTTGAAGCTTTCTTT
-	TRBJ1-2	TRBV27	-	CASSFEGGNGYTF	TGTGCCAGCAGTTTTGAGGGAGGGAATGGCTACACCTTC